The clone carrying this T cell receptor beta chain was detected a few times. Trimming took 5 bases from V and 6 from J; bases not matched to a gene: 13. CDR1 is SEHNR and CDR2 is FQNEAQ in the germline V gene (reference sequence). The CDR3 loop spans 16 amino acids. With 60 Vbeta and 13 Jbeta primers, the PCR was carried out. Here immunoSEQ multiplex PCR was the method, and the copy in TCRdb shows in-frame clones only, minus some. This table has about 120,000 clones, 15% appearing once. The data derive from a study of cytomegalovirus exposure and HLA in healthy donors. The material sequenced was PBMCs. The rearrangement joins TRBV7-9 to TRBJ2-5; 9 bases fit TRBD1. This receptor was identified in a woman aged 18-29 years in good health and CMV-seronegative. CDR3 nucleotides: TGTGCCAGCAGCATAGGAGGGGGACAGGGAATCCAGACCCAGTACTTC. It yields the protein CASSIGGGQGIQTQYF.